The next 25 T cell receptor beta chains were all read from a single sample in a study of cytotoxic CD8 clonotypes in ibrutinib-treated CLL. Sequencing was performed with immunoSEQ multiplex PCR; in TCRdb, only in-frame clones are kept and a portion is missing. The sample includes more than 200,000 clones, 70% seen only once; the top ten take approximately 15%. Source: PBMCs, taken after 24 months of ibrutinib treatment. The receptor set was obtained from a human donor with chronic lymphocytic leukemia.

This clone showed up just once. The chain recombines TRBV28 with TRBJ2-2, with TRBD2 matching over 10 bases. This CDR3 has 14 amino acids. Trimming took 6 bases from V and 5 from J; bases not matched to a gene: 3. Germline V CDR1 and CDR2: MDHEN, SYDVKM. DNA for the CDR3: TGTGCCAGCAGCTTACTAGCGGGGACCGGGGAGCTGTTTTTT. It translates to CASSLLAGTGELFF.

V gene TRBV29-1 combines with J gene TRBJ2-7; 7 bases map to TRBD2. CDR1 and CDR2 from the germline V gene are SQVTM and ANQGSEA. Germline trimming cut 4 bases from V and 5 bases from J; bases unmatched to any gene: 8. The CDR3 sequence is 13 residues long. CDR3 DNA sequence: TGCAGCGTTGTTTGGCGGGAGTCCCACGAGCAGTACTTC. This encodes CSVVWRESHEQYF.

This clone was detected once. The chain carries TRBV7-8 and TRBJ2-7, with D maybe TRBD2 (6 bases). Per germline, CDR1 SGHVS and CDR2 FQNEAQ. Trimming removed 7 bases at V and 1 base at J, with 14 bases between. The CDR3 is 14 residues long. The CDR3: CASTPSTSSYEQYF. The CDR3 DNA sequence: TGTGCCAGCACACCCTCGACTAGTTCCTACGAGCAGTACTTC.

The gene calls are TRBV7-2 and TRBJ1-6; 8 bases agree with TRBD1. V dropped 6 bases and J dropped 5; count of bases not matched to a gene: 3. CDR1 and CDR2 from the germline V gene are SGHTA and FQGNSA. This CDR3 has 14 residues. In nucleotides, the CDR3 is TGTGCCAGCAGAGGGACAGGCAATAATTCACCCCTCCACTTT. It is translated as CASRGTGNNSPLHF.

This clone was recorded a few times. CDR3 sequence reads: CATSTAPYYGYTF. The CDR3 nucleotides read TGTGCCACCAGCACCGCTCCCTACTATGGCTACACCTTC. The chain joins TRBV15 to TRBJ1-2; D is unresolved. The CDR3 contains 13 residues. V dropped 4 bases and J dropped 3 bases, with 9 bases sitting between them. Germline V lookup: CDR1 LNHNV, CDR2 YYDKDF (reference sequence).

V gene TRBV28 combines with J gene TRBJ2-5; possible D gene TRBD1, 6 bases. Looked up from germline, CDR1 is MDHEN and CDR2 is SYDVKM. CDR3 length equals 14 residues. Trimming left V 2 bases short and J 4 bases short, with 11 bases between. The CDR3 coding sequence is TGTGCCAGCAGTTTAGTTGGGGGCCTAGAGACCCAGTACTTC. Encoded protein: CASSLVGGLETQYF.

This rearrangement joins TRBV7-3 to TRBJ2-1; 8 positions agree with TRBD1. This CDR3 has 15 amino acids. Germline CDR1 and CDR2: SGHTA and FQGTGA. The trim removed 0 bases at V and 8 bases at J, leaving 6 bases unmatched. The CDR3 region has the DNA TGTGCCAGCAGCTTAACGGGACAGGTAAGTGATGAGCAGTTCTTC. The encoded protein is CASSLTGQVSDEQFF.

Only one count was recorded for this clone. The chain uses TRBV7-9 and TRBJ1-1; unclear D gene. Germline V gene lookup returns CDR1 SEHNR and CDR2 FQNEAQ (reference sequence). The length of the CDR3 is 14 residues. With 5 bases removed from V and 1 base from J, the gap between germline ends came to 11 bases. The CDR3 region is CASSPSAPNTEAFF. The CDR3, as DNA: TGTGCCAGCAGCCCCAGTGCCCCGAACACTGAAGCTTTCTTT.

V gene TRBV5-1 combines with J gene TRBJ2-6; TRBD2 agrees at 8 bases. This CDR3 contains 19 residues. Losses at the gene ends were 1 base for V and 0 bases for J; bases not matched to a gene: 9. Per germline, CDR1 SGHRS and CDR2 YFSETQ. The DNA of the CDR3 is TGCGCCAGCAGCTTGTGGGGGCTAGCGGGCAACTCTGGGGCCAACGTCCTGACTTTC. This translates into CASSLWGLAGNSGANVLTF.

The chain carries TRBV7-9 and TRBJ2-5; D remains unclear. The germline CDR1 and CDR2 sequences are SEHNR and FQNEAQ (reference sequence). This CDR3 has 15 amino acids. V shed 6 bases and J shed 3 bases, with 17 bases lying between them. For the CDR3, the DNA is TGTGCCAGCAGGAGGACGGCTCCTAGAGAAGAGACCCAGTACTTC. Encoded protein: CASRRTAPREETQYF.

The chain uses TRBV7-9 and TRBJ2-3; D not resolved. Germline V lookup: CDR1 SEHNR, CDR2 FQNEAQ (reference sequence). The CDR3 consists of 12 residues. The V end was cut by 6 bases, the J end by 2 bases, with 6 bases between. CDR3 DNA sequence: TGTGCCAGCAGAGAGATCACAGATACGCAGTATTTT. It is translated as CASREITDTQYF.

The chain has TRBV5-1 and TRBJ2-5; 8 bases map to TRBD1. CDR1 and CDR2 from the germline V gene are SGHRS and YFSETQ. The V segment lost 7 bases and the J segment 6 bases; nucleotides outside the gene matches: 5. This CDR3 is 12 amino acids long. CDR3 amino acids: CASSGGSKTQYF. CDR3 sequence (DNA): TGCGCCAGCTCAGGGGGCTCGAAGACCCAGTACTTC.

This rearrangement joins TRBV6-5 to TRBJ2-7; no clear D gene. The length of the CDR3 is 15 residues. The V gene's germline CDR1 is MNHEY and CDR2 SVGAGI. Trimming cost V 4 bases and J 2 bases, with 15 bases left between them. The CDR3 nucleotides read TGTGCCAGCAGTTCATTCGGTAGCCCAGCCTACGAGCAGTACTTC. It is translated as CASSSFGSPAYEQYF.

This chain joins TRBV19 and TRBJ2-1; no clear D. The CDR3 runs to 17 residues. V shed 6 bases and J shed 4 bases, with 22 bases lying between them. Germline values: CDR1 LNHDA, CDR2 SQIVND (reference sequence). This CDR3 reads CASSKIPLFNKYNEQFF. CDR3 nucleotide sequence: TGTGCCAGTAGCAAGATCCCGCTTTTCAATAAGTACAATGAGCAGTTCTTC. The whole variable domain, remainder taken from reference TRBV19 and TRBJ2-1, is DGGITQSPKYLFRKEGQNVTLSCEQNLNHDAMYWYRQDPGQGLRLIYYSQIVNDFQKGDIAEGYSVSREKKESFPLTVTSAQKNPTAFYLCASSKIPLFNKYNEQFFGPGTRLTVL.

The V and J genes are TRBV5-1 and TRBJ2-7; tentatively, D is TRBD2 (6 bases). CDR1 is SGHRS and CDR2 is YFSETQ in the germline V gene. Trimming removed 4 bases from V and 2 bases from J, with 13 bases in between. CDR3 length: 14 residues. CDR3 DNA: TGCGCCAGCAGCATAGAGCGGGTTCCCTACGAGCAGTACTTC. Translated, it gives CASSIERVPYEQYF.

In its sample, this clone was seen a few times. The chain employs TRBV30 and TRBJ1-2; TRBD1 might be the D (5 bases). Germline assignment: CDR1 GTSNPN and CDR2 SVGIG (reference sequence). The V end lost 3 bases, the J end lost 3 bases, and 8 bases lay between the germline ends. The CDR3 sequence is 12 residues long. Here the CDR3 reads CAWSSGDYGYTF. The CDR3 DNA reads TGTGCCTGGAGCTCGGGGGACTATGGCTACACCTTC.

The chain combines TRBV2 with TRBJ2-5; TRBD1 matches at 7 bases. There are 15 residues in the CDR3. After removal of 2 bases from V and 4 bases from J, the junction contained 7 bases not matched to a gene. Germline V gene lookup returns CDR1 SNHLY and CDR2 FYNNEI. In DNA form, the CDR3 reads TGTGCCAGCAGTGAAAATGTACAGGGGATAGAGACCCAGTACTTC. Protein: CASSENVQGIETQYF.

This clone was seen once. V gene TRBV29-1 combines with J gene TRBJ1-1; the D gene is possibly TRBD1 (6 bases). Per germline, CDR1 SQVTM and CDR2 ANQGSEA. The CDR3 covers 11 residues. The V gene lost 6 bases and the J gene lost 7 bases, with 12 bases spanning the gap. The CDR3 nucleotides are TGCAGCGTCGAAACAGGGAATGAAGCTTTCTTT. This translates into CSVETGNEAFF.

This clone was observed a single time. This chain connects TRBV28 to TRBJ2-7; either TRBD1 or TRBD2 may supply D (7 bases each). V was clipped by 8 bases and J by 0 bases, with 11 bases between them. From germline, CDR1 is MDHEN and CDR2 SYDVKM. The CDR3 runs 13 residues. CDR3 nucleotides: TGTGCCAGCCAGGGGGGGCTCTCCTACGAGCAGTACTTC. This codes for CASQGGLSYEQYF.

CDR3 sequence (DNA): TGTGCCATCGGGGCGGGGAACTATGGCTACACCTTC. This sequence encodes CAIGAGNYGYTF. The chain joins TRBV10-3 to TRBJ1-2, with D perhaps TRBD1 (5 bases). The germline V gene encodes CDR1 ENHRY and CDR2 SYGVKD. The CDR3 length is 12 residues. V was clipped by 8 bases and J by 2 bases, with 9 bases between them.

The gene calls are TRBV28 and TRBJ1-5; 7 positions agree with TRBD1. Germline V gives CDR1 MDHEN, CDR2 SYDVKM. The CDR3 has 15 amino acids. The V and J ends lost 3 bases and 6 bases, in that order; junction bases with no gene match: 8. CDR3 bases: TGTGCCAGCAGTTTCCCCGGGACAGTCGGTCAGCCCCAGCATTTT. The encoded protein is CASSFPGTVGQPQHF.

The chain uses TRBV28 and TRBJ2-3, with D possibly TRBD2 on 5 matching bases. Germline V gene data show CDR1 as MDHEN and CDR2 as SYDVKM. This CDR3 has 15 residues. Between the trimmed V and J ends, which lost 6 bases and 1 base, there was a span of 14 bases. CDR3 sequence: CASSTLGDRTDTQYF. The CDR3 DNA reads as TGTGCCAGCAGCACACTAGGCGACCGCACAGATACGCAGTATTTT.

The chain joins TRBV6-1 to TRBJ2-7; 7 bases are shared with TRBD2. With 7 bases clipped from V and 2 bases from J, the junction kept 2 bases outside the gene matches. CDR3 length equals 12 residues. Germline-derived CDR1 and CDR2 are MNHNS and SASEGT. The CDR3 nucleotides are TGTGCCAGCAAGGGAGGGCCCTACGAGCAGTACTTC. Its translation is CASKGGPYEQYF.

As to this clone: One junction end disagrees with the germline gene, perhaps due to a read error. The CDR3 region is CASSEGGREPFF. CDR3 nucleotides: TGTGCCAGCAGTGAGGGTGGACGCGAGCCGTTCTTC. The chain combines TRBV25-1 with TRBJ2-1; D ambiguous. Germline V gene lookup returns CDR1 MGHDK and CDR2 SYGVNS. The CDR3 loop spans 12 amino acids.

This rearrangement joins TRBV6-6 to TRBJ2-7; 8 bases agree with TRBD1. The CDR3 loop spans 15 amino acids. Germline V gene data show CDR1 as MNHNY and CDR2 as SVGAGI (reference sequence). V dropped 6 bases and J dropped 2; count of bases not matched to a gene: 9. CDR3 sequence (DNA): TGTGCCAGCAGACGGGCCGGGACAGGAGCCTACGAGCAGTACTTC. This translates into CASRRAGTGAYEQYF.